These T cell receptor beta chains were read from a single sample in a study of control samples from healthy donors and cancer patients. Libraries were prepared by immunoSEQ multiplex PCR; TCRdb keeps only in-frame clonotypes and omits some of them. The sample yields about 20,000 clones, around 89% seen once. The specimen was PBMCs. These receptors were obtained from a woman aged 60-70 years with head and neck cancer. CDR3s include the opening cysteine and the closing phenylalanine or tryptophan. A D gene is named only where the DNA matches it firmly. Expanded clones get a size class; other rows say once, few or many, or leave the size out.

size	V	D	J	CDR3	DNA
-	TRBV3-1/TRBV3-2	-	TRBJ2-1	CASSLGLRAHSYNEQFF	TGTGCCAGCAGCCTGGGGTTGCGGGCCCACTCCTACAATGAGCAGTTCTTC
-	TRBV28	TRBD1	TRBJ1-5	CASTLRDRPNQPQHF	TGTGCCAGCACCTTAAGGGACAGGCCGAATCAGCCCCAGCATTTT
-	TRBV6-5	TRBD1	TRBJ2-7	CASSSGTASYEQYF	TGTGCCAGCAGTTCCGGGACAGCCTCCTACGAGCAGTACTTC
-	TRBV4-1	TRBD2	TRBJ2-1	CASSQVGGRYYNEQFF	TGCGCCAGCAGCCAAGTGGGCGGGAGGTACTACAATGAGCAGTTCTTC
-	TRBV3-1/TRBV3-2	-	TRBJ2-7	CASSQPAAGQYF	TGTGCCAGCAGCCAACCTGCAGCGGGGCAGTACTTC
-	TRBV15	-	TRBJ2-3	CATSRDPTPTDTQYF	TGTGCCACCAGCAGAGATCCCACCCCCACAGATACGCAGTATTTT
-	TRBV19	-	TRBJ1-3	CASSWATGNTIYF	TGTGCCAGTAGTTGGGCCACTGGAAACACCATATATTTT
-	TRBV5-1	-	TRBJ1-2	CASSLSEPNYGYTF	TGCGCCAGCAGCTTATCGGAGCCTAACTATGGCTACACCTTC
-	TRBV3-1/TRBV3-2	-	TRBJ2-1	CASSHRTGGNEQFF	TGTGCCAGCAGCCACCGGACTGGGGGCAATGAGCAGTTCTTC
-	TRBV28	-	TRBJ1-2	CASSLFSGPYGYTF	TGTGCCAGCAGTTTATTCTCAGGGCCCTATGGCTACACCTTC
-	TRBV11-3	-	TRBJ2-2	CASRRTENTGELFF	TGTGCCAGCAGGAGGACAGAGAACACCGGGGAGCTGTTTTTT
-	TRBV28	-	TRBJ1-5	CASSLLGGSNQPQHF	TGTGCCAGCAGTTTACTTGGCGGAAGCAATCAGCCCCAGCATTTT
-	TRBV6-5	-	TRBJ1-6	CASEWVVAGSPLHF	TGTGCCAGCGAATGGGTGGTTGCGGGATCACCCCTCCACTTT
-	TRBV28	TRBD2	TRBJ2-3	CASSTPGLAIDTQYF	TGTGCCAGCAGTACTCCGGGACTAGCCATAGATACGCAGTATTTT
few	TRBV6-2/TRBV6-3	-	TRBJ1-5	CASSYVDRNQPQHF	TGTGCCAGCAGTTATGTTGATCGCAATCAGCCCCAGCATTTT
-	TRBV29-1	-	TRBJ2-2	CLGQEAGELFF	TGCCTGGGGCAGGAGGCCGGGGAGCTGTTTTTT
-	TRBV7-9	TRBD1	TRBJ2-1	CASSWPRDSVREQFF	TGTGCCAGCAGCTGGCCCCGGGACAGTGTACGTGAGCAGTTCTTC
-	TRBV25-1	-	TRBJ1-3	CASNGNSGNTIYF	TGTGCCAGCAATGGAAACTCTGGAAACACCATATATTTT
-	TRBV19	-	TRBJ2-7	CASSITHSTYEQYF	TGTGCCAGTAGTATCACTCATAGTACCTACGAGCAGTACTTC
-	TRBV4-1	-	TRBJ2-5	CASSQAGKQETQYF	TGCGCCAGCAGCCAGGCAGGGAAACAAGAGACCCAGTACTTC
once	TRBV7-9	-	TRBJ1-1	CASSLYTSPPTGAFF	TGTGCCAGCAGCTTATACACCTCCCCGCCTACTGGAGCTTTCTTT
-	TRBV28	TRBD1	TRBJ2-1	CASSPYWDRAFNEQFF	TGTGCCAGCAGCCCCTATTGGGACAGGGCGTTTAATGAGCAGTTCTTC
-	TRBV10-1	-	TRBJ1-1	CASSEKGITEAFF	TGCGCCAGCAGTGAGAAGGGTATCACTGAAGCTTTCTTT
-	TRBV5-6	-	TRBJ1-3	CASSLGLGSSGNTIYF	TGTGCCAGCAGCTTGGGTCTGGGAAGCTCTGGAAACACCATATATTTT
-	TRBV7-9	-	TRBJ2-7	CASSRGPTYEQYF	TGTGCCAGCAGCCGCGGACCTACCTACGAGCAGTACTTC
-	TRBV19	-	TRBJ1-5	CASSRQGNQPQHF	TGTGCCAGTAGTAGACAGGGCAATCAGCCCCAGCATTTT
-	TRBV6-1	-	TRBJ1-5	CASSELGRQPQHF	TGTGCCAGCAGTGAATTAGGGCGCCAGCCCCAGCATTTT
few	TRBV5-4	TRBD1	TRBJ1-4	CASSPQQGAGEKLFF	TGTGCCAGCAGCCCACAACAGGGGGCGGGTGAAAAACTGTTTTTT
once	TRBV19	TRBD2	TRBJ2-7	CASSPGRTSGSTAQYF	TGTGCCAGTAGCCCCGGGAGAACTAGCGGGAGCACCGCGCAGTACTTC
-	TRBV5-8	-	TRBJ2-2	CASSLWGENTGELFF	TGTGCCAGCAGCTTATGGGGAGAGAACACCGGGGAGCTGTTTTTT
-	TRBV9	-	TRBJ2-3	CASSSRGAVSSDTQYF	TGTGCCAGCAGCTCCCGAGGTGCGGTTTCTTCCGATACGCAGTATTTT
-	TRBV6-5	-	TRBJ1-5	CASRRDASNQPQHF	TGTGCCAGCAGACGAGACGCTAGCAATCAGCCCCAGCATTTT
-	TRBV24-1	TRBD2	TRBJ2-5	CATEREGPRETQYF	TGTGCCACCGAGCGGGAGGGCCCTCGGGAGACCCAGTACTTC
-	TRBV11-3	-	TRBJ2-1	CASSLDQGPEQFF	TGTGCCAGCAGCTTAGATCAGGGTCCTGAGCAGTTCTTC
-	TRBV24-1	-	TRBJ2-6	CATGQRLFSGANVLTF	TGTGCCACCGGACAGCGCCTATTCTCTGGGGCCAACGTCCTGACTTTC
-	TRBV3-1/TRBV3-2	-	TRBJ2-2	CASSQPGRGDTGELFF	TGTGCCAGCAGCCAACCGGGTAGGGGCGACACCGGGGAGCTGTTTTTT
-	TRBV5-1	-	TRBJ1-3	CASCCSGNTIYF	TGCGCCAGCTGTTGCTCTGGAAACACCATATATTTT
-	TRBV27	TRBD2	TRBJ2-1	CASSRNPLAGGENEQFF	TGTGCCAGCAGCCGAAACCCACTTGCGGGGGGGGAGAATGAGCAGTTCTTC
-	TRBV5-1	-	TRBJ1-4	CASSPGPASTNEKLFF	TGCGCCAGCAGCCCGGGACCGGCCTCAACTAATGAAAAACTGTTTTTT
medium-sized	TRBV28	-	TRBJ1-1	CASSLWRGTEAFF	TGTGCCAGCAGTTTATGGCGGGGCACTGAAGCTTTCTTT
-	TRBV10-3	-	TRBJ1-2	CAINGKGRDNYGYTF	TGTGCCATCAACGGAAAGGGGCGAGATAACTATGGCTACACCTTC
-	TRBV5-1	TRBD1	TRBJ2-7	CASSLAETGAIYEQYF	TGCGCCAGCAGCTTGGCCGAGACAGGGGCAATCTACGAGCAGTACTTC
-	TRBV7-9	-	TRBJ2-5	CASSLSSGAQYF	TGTGCCAGCAGCTTAAGTTCGGGGGCCCAGTACTTC
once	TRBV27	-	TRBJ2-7	CASSRTASRQRYEQYF	TGTGCCAGCAGCCGAACAGCGTCAAGACAGCGCTACGAGCAGTACTTC
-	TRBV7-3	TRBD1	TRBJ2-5	CASSSPDRGVKTQYF	TGTGCCAGCAGCTCCCCGGACAGGGGTGTAAAGACCCAGTACTTC
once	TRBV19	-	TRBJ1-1	CASSGSLGTIMNTEAFF	TGTGCCAGTAGTGGCAGCCTCGGGACAATTATGAACACTGAAGCTTTCTTT
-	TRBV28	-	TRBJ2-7	CASRKQGRRYEQYF	TGTGCCAGCAGAAAACAGGGACGTAGGTACGAGCAGTACTTC
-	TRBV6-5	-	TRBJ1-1	CASSLEIIQNTEAFF	TGTGCCAGCAGTCTCGAGATCATCCAGAACACTGAAGCTTTCTTT
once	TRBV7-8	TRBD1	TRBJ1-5	CASSLAGQLNQPQHF	TGTGCCAGCAGCTTAGCGGGACAGCTCAATCAGCCCCAGCATTTT
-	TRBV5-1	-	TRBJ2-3	CASTDRADTQYF	TGCGCCAGTACGGACCGCGCAGATACGCAGTATTTT
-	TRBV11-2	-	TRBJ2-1	CASSLGEPWNEQFF	TGTGCCAGCAGCTTAGGTGAACCTTGGAATGAGCAGTTCTTC
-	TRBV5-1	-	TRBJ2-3	CASSLFGTSFTDTQYF	TGCGCCAGCAGCTTGTTTGGTACTAGTTTCACAGATACGCAGTATTTT
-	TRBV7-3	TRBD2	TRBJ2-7	CASSLNGGRTYEQYF	TGTGCCAGCAGCTTAAATGGCGGGAGGACCTACGAGCAGTACTTC
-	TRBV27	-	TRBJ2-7	CATRTGGRYEQYF	TGTGCCACCCGTACGGGGGGCAGGTACGAGCAGTACTTC